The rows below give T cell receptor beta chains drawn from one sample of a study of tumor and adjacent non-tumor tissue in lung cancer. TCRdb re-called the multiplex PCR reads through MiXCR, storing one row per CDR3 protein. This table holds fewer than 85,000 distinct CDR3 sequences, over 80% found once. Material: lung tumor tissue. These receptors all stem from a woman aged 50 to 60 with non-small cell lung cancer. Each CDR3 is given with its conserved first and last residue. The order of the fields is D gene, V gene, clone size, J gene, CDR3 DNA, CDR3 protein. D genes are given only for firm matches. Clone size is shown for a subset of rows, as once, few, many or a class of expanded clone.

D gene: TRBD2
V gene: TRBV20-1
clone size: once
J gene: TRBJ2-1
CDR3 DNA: TGCAGTGCTATAGTCCTAGCGGGAGCCTCCAATGACCAGTTCTTC
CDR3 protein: CSAIVLAGASNDQFF

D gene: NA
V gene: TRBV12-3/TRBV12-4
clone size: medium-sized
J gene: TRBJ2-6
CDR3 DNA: TGTGCCAGCAGTTTAGCGTACTCCTCTCCCCTGACTTTC
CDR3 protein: CASSLAYSSPLTF

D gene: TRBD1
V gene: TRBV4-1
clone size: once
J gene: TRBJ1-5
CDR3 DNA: TGCGCCAGCAGCGCGCGACAGGGGAACGGCAATCAGCCCCAGCATTTT
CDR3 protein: CASSARQGNGNQPQHF

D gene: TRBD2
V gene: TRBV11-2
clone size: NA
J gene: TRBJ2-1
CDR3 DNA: TGTGCCAGCAGCGGGCTACTAGCGGGAGGGGGGAATGTGCAATTCTTC
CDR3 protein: CASSGLLAGGGNVQFF

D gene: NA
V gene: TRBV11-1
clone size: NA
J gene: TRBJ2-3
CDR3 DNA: TGTGCTAGCAGAGGGATAGGGATGGGTACGCAGTATTTT
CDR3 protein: CASRGIGMGTQYF

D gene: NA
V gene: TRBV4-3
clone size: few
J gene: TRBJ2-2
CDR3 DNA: TGCGCCAGCAGCCAAGAACGAAGTGTAGGCACCGGGGAACTGTATTTT
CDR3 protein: CASSQERSVGTGELYF

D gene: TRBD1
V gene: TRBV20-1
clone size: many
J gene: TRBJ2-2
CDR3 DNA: TGCAGTGCACCCCGCCCCCCGGGACAGGGGGCCCCCGGGGAGCTGTTTTTT
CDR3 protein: CSAPRPPGQGAPGELFF

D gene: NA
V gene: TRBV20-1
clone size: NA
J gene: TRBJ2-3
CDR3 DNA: TGCAGTCCTAGATCTGAAAAGCCTGATTACACAGATACTCAGTATTTT
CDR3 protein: CSPRSEKPDYTDTQYF

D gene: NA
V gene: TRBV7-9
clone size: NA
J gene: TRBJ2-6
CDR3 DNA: TGTGCCAGCAGCACCGCCCTAGCCACTGGGGCCAACGTCCTGACTTTC
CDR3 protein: CASSTALATGANVLTF

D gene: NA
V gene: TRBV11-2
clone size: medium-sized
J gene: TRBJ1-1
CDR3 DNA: TGTGCCAGAAGCCTACGTACTCGACAGAGCGACACTGAAGCTTTCTTT
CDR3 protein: CARSLRTRQSDTEAFF

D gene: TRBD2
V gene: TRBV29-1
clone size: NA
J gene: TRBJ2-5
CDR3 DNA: TGCAGCGCCGGGGTAGCGGGAGGTTTCCAAGAGACTCAGTACTTC
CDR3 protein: CSAGVAGGFQETQYF

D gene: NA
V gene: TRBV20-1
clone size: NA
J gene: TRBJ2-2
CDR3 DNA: TGCAGTGCTATAGGGATAAGACGGGGGGCCGCCGGGGAGCTGTTTTTT
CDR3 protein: CSAIGIRRGAAGELFF

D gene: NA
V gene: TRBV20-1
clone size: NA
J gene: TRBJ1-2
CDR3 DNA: TGCAGTGCTCCGCCGGGGGGAGGAGAATATGGCTACACCTTC
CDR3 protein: CSAPPGGGEYGYTF

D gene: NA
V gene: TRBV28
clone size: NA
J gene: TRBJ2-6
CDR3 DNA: TGTGCCAGCAGTCCGGATAGGGCTTGGGGCAACGTCCTGACTTTC
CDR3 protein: CASSPDRAWGNVLTF

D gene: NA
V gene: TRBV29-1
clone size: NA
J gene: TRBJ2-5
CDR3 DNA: TGCAGCGTCGGGTGGTCCCCCCAAGAGACCCAGTACTTC
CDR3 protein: CSVGWSPQETQYF

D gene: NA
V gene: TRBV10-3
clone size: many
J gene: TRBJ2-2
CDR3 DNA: TGTGCCATCAGTGAGGGGGTATTCACCGGGGAGCTGTTTTTT
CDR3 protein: CAISEGVFTGELFF

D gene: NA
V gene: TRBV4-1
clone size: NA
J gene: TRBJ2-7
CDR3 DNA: TGCGCCAGCAGCCGATTTACTAGCAACATGGGCGAGCAGTACTTC
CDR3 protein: CASSRFTSNMGEQYF

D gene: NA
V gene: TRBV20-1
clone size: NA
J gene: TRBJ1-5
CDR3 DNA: TGCAATGCTATTCCTGGGGGCAATCAGTCCCAGCATTTT
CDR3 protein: CNAIPGGNQSQHF

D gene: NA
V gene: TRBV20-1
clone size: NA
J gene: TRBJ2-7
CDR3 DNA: TGTAGTGCTTCCGACACGACCACCGAGCAGTACTTC
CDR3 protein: CSASDTTTEQYF

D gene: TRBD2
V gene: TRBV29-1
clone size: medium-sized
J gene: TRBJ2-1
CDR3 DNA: TGCAGCGGATGGACTAGCGGGACTGAGCAGTTCTTC
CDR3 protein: CSGWTSGTEQFF

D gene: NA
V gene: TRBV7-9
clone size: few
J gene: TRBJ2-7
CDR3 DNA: TGTGCCAGCAGCGTAGGACCAGTTGGCGAGCAGTACTTC
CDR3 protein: CASSVGPVGEQYF

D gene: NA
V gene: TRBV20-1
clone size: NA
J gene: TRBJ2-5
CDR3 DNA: TGCAGTGCGCGGGTTCCCTCAGGGGAGAGAGGGACACAGTACTTC
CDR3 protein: CSARVPSGERGTQYF

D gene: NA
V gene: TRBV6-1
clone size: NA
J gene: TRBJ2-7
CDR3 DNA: TGTGCCAGCAGTGAAGGGCTGGCTGAGTGGTACGATCAGTACTTC
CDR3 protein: CASSEGLAEWYDQYF

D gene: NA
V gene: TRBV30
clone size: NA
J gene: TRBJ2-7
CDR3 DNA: TGTGCCTGGAGTGGTCGGATCTCCTACGAGCAGTTGTTC
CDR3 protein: CAWSGRISYEQLF

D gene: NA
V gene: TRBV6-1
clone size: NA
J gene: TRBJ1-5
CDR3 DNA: TGTGCCATCAGTGAAGCTCGTCAGGCCCCAGGGCCCCAACATTTT
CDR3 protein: CAISEARQAPGPQHF

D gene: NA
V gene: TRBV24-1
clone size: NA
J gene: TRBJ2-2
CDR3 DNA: TGTGCCACCAGTGATTTTGGGACGGGACGGTGGAAGAACACCGGGGAGCTGTTTTTT
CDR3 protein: CATSDFGTGRWKNTGELFF

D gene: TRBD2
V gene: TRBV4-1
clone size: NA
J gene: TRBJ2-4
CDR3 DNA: TGCGCCAGCAGCCAAGAGATGTGGCGGGAGAGCTCCTTAGCCAAAAATATTCAGTACTTC
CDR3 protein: CASSQEMWRESSLAKNIQYF

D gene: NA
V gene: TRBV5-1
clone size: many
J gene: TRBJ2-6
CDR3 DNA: TGCGCCAGCAGCTTAGGAGGGGGCTTTGGGGCCAACGTCCTGACTTTC
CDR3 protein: CASSLGGGFGANVLTF

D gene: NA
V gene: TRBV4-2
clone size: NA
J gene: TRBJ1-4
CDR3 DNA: TGTGCCAGCAGGCAAGTCCAGGGGATCGGGGAAAAACTGTTTTTT
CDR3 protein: CASRQVQGIGEKLFF

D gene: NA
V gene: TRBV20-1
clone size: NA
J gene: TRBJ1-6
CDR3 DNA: TGCAGTGCTAGGTCATGGGCAGTGGATTCACACCTCCACTTT
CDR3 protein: CSARSWAVDSHLHF

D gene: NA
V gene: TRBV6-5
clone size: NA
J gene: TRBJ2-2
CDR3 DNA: TGTGCCAGCAGCCTCCGACAGTTCGCGAGCACCGGGAAGCTGTTTTTT
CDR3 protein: CASSLRQFASTGKLFF

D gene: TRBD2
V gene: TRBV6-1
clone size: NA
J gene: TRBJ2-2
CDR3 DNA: TGTGCCAGCAGTGACCTCGGGACTAGCAGTAGGGAGCTGTTTTTT
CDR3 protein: CASSDLGTSSRELFF

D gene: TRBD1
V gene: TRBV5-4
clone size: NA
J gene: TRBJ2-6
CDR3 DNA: TGTGCCAGCAGCCCAGGGGGCTCGGGGGCCAACGTCCCGACTTTC
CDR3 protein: CASSPGGSGANVPTF

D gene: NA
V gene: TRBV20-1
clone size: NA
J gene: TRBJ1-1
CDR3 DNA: TGCAGTGTCTACCGGGACACCATGAACACTGAAGCTTTCTTT
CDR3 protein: CSVYRDTMNTEAFF

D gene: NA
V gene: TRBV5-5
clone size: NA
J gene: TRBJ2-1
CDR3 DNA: TGTGTCAACAGCTTGGCGGTTCTAGTAACCCGATCCTACAATGAGCAGTTCTTC
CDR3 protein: CVNSLAVLVTRSYNEQFF

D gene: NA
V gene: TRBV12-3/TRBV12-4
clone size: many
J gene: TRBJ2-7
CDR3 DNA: TGTGCCAGCAGTCCGACTACAACCTACTACGAGCAGTACTTC
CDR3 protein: CASSPTTTYYEQYF

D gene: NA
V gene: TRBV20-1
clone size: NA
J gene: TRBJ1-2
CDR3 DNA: TGCAGTACCGGGGAGGGACCGCTCTATGTCTACACCTTC
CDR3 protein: CSTGEGPLYVYTF

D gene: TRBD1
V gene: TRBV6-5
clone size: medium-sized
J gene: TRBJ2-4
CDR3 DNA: TGTGCCAGCAGTGCCACTCATTCACAGGGGAGAAACATTCAGTACTTC
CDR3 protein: CASSATHSQGRNIQYF

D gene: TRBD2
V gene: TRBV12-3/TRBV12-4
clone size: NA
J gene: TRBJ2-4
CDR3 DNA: TGTACTAGCAGCGGAGGACTAGCGGAAAACATTCAGTACTTC
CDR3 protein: CTSSGGLAENIQYF

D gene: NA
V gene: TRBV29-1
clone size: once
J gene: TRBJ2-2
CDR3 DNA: TGCAGCGCTAAGGTACTAGTAGCAGCCGGGGAGCTGTTTTTT
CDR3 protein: CSAKVLVAAGELFF

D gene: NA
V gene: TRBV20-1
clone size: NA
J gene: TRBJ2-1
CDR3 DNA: TGCAGTGTTAACCGTCGGGACATCCTGTCATACAATGAGCAGTTCTTC
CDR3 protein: CSVNRRDILSYNEQFF

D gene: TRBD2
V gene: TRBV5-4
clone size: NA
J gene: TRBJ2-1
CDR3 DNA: TGTGCCAGCAGCAACTACGACAGGGGAGGAGGACTAGCGGGAGCTTACAATGAGCAGTTCTTC
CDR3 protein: CASSNYDRGGGLAGAYNEQFF

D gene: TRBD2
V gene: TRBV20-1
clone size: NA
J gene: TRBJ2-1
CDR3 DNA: TGCAGTACTAGAGCGGTCCGAGCGGGAGGGCTTTACAATGAGCAGTTCTTC
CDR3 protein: CSTRAVRAGGLYNEQFF

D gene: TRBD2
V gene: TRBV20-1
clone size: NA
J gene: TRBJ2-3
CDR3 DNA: TGCAGCTCCTCGAGGCTAGCGGGTGATAGCACAGAAACGCAGTATTTT
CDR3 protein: CSSSRLAGDSTETQYF

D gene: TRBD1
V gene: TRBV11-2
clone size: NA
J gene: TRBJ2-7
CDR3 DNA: TGTGCCAGAAGCTTGGGACAGTTCATGTCCGAGCAGTACTTC
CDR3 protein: CARSLGQFMSEQYF

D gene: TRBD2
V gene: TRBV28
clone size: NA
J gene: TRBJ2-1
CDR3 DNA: TGTGCTAGCAGTTTAAAGACTAGCGGGAGCCACAATAAGCAGTTCTTC
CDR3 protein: CASSLKTSGSHNKQFF

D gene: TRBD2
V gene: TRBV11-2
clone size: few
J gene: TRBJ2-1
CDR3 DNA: TGTGTCAGCAACGGACTACTAGCGGGAGGGGGGAATGAGCAGTTCTTC
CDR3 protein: CVSNGLLAGGGNEQFF

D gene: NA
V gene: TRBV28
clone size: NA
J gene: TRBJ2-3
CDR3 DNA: TGTGCCAGCAACTCTACCTTCCTAAGCGGACACACAGATACGCAGTATTTT
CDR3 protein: CASNSTFLSGHTDTQYF